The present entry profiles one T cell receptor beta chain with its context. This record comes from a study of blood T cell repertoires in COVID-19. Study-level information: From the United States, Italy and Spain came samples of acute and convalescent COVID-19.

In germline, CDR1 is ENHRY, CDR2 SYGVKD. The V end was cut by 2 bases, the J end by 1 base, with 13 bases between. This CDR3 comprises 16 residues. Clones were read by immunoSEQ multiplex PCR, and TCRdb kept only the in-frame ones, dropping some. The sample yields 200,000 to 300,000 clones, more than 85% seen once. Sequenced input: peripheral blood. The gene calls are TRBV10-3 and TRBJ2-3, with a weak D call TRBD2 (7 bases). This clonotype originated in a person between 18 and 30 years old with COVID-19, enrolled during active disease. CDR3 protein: CAISEKGGGGTDTQYF. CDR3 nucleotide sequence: TGTGCCATCAGTGAGAAGGGAGGGGGAGGCACAGATACGCAGTATTTT.